This TCR beta chain was obtained from a study of blood T cell repertoires in COVID-19. The study drew participants aged about 18 to 89 years from under 30 US areas. In assigning cohorts, the study relied on participant-reported clinical history. Generated by immunoSEQ multiplex PCR, the TCRdb table keeps only in-frame clones and is missing some. The table lists roughly 400,000 clones, around nine tenths of them singletons. V lost 5 bases, J lost 3 bases, and 10 bases lay in between. This CDR3 spans 13 amino acids. CDR1 is LNHNV, CDR2 YYDKDF, per germline (reference sequence). The clonotype originates from a woman aged 25 to 39 who had recovered from COVID-19. The sample taken for sequencing was PBMCs or T cells enriched from blood (not recorded which). The V and J genes are TRBV15 and TRBJ1-2, with D tentatively TRBD1 (6 bases). For the CDR3, the DNA is TGTGCCACCAGCTTTCGGACAGACTATGGCTACACCTTC. Translating it yields CATSFRTDYGYTF. The complete variable domain, with remaining parts taken from reference TRBV15 and TRBJ1-2, reads DAMVIQNPRYQVTQFGKPVTLSCSQTLNHNVMYWYQQKSSQAPKLLFHYYDKDFNNEADTPDNFQSRRPNTSFCFLDIRSPGLGDTAMYLCATSFRTDYGYTFGSGTRLTVV.